What follows are 28 T cell receptor beta chains derived from one specimen sequenced in a study of T cells in narcolepsy. Assay used: immunoSEQ multiplex PCR; TCRdb lists only in-frame clones, some missing. The data contain over 25,000 clones, around 77% of them singletons. Source material: memory (CD45RA-) CD4+ T cells from blood. These receptors came from a human donor in good health.

The CDR3 region is CASNPPGVNGAFF. As DNA, the CDR3 is TGTGCCAGCAATCCCCCTGGGGTCAACGGGGCTTTCTTT. The chain couples TRBV6-1 to TRBJ1-1; no definite D call. The CDR3 contains 13 residues. V shed 7 bases and J shed 11 bases, with 20 bases lying between them. Germline CDR1 MNHNS, CDR2 SASEGT.

This clone was seen a few times. Here the CDR3 DNA reads TGTGCCAGTAGTATAGATCTATGGGCAGTTGAAGCTTTCTTT. It codes for CASSIDLWAVEAFF. The chain carries TRBV19 and TRBJ1-1; D not certain. Germline loops: CDR1 LNHDA, CDR2 SQIVND (reference sequence). The V gene lost 0 bases and the J gene lost 7 bases, with 12 bases spanning the gap. CDR3 size: 14 residues.

This clone occurred once. This chain connects TRBV15 to TRBJ1-2, with D perhaps TRBD1 (5 bases). Looked up from germline, CDR1 is LNHNV and CDR2 is YYDKDF (reference sequence). The CDR3 is 15 amino acids. Trimming shortened V by 0 bases and J by 8 bases, and 16 bases separated the two germline ends. The CDR3 coding sequence is TGTGCCACCAGCAGAGATGGATTGGGGGGGAAAGGCTACACCTTC. Protein: CATSRDGLGGKGYTF.

The V gene is TRBV5-4, the J gene TRBJ2-1, with D possibly matching TRBD2 (6 bases). This CDR3 region has 16 residues. Trimming removed 0 bases at V and 4 bases at J, with 14 bases between. The germline gives CDR1 SGHNT, CDR2 YYREEE (reference sequence). The CDR3 DNA follows: TGTGCCAGCAGCTTGGCCGGGGTGGGAGGTTACAATGAGCAGTTCTTC. Amino acid sequence: CASSLAGVGGYNEQFF.

The rearrangement joins TRBV19 to TRBJ1-1; the D gene is possibly TRBD1 (5 bases). The ends were cut back, 0 bases at V and 6 bases at J, with 14 bases in the middle. Germline V gene sequence: CDR1 LNHDA, CDR2 SQIVND (reference sequence). The CDR3 totals 15 residues. The CDR3 sequence: CASSIDGTVFAEAFF. CDR3 bases: TGTGCCAGTAGTATAGACGGGACCGTTTTTGCTGAAGCTTTCTTT.

CDR3 in amino acids: CASIIGGGRYTEAFF. DNA of the CDR3: TGTGCCAGTATCATAGGTGGGGGGCGTTACACTGAAGCTTTCTTT. This chain joins TRBV19 and TRBJ1-1, with D perhaps matching TRBD1 (6 bases). Trimming left V 7 bases short and J 3 bases short, with 18 bases between. The CDR3 extends over 15 amino acids. Germline loops: CDR1 LNHDA, CDR2 SQIVND (reference sequence).

The rearrangement uses TRBV6-5 and TRBJ1-4; weak D call: TRBD1 (6 bases). This CDR3 region has 14 residues. Germline V gives CDR1 MNHEY, CDR2 SVGAGI. The V and J ends lost 1 base and 11 bases respectively, with 14 bases between them. Here the CDR3 DNA reads TGTGCCAGCAGTTACTTCCAGGGGACGGGGAAACTGTTTTTT. Residues: CASSYFQGTGKLFF.

The chain carries TRBV25-1 and TRBJ2-3; D is ambiguous. The CDR3 is 14 amino acids. With 8 bases removed from V and 6 bases from J, the gap between germline ends came to 18 bases. Germline lookup yields CDR1 MGHDK and CDR2 SYGVNS. DNA of the CDR3: TGTGCCAGCGGGCCACGGATGAGTGGCGATACGCAGTATTTT. Its protein is CASGPRMSGDTQYF. Based on the CDR3 plus reference TRBV25-1 and TRBJ2-3, the full variable domain is EADIYQTPRYLVIGTGKKITLECSQTMGHDKMYWYQQDPGMELHLIHYSYGVNSTEKGDLSSESTVSRIRTEHFPLTLESARPSHTSQYLCASGPRMSGDTQYFGPGTRLTVL.

This sequence joins TRBV6-5 and TRBJ2-3; no reliable D call. Trimming shortened V by 2 bases and J by 6 bases, and 12 bases separated the two germline ends. The germline V gene has CDR1 MNHEY and CDR2 SVGAGI. This CDR3 comprises 14 residues. CDR3 sequence: CASSYDLLRDTQYF. The CDR3 DNA reads TGTGCCAGCAGTTACGATCTTTTGAGGGATACGCAGTATTTT.

The rearrangement uses TRBV19 and TRBJ2-7, with D perhaps given as TRBD1 or TRBD2 (5 bases each). Germline V gives CDR1 LNHDA, CDR2 SQIVND (reference sequence). V was cut by 3 bases and J by 5 bases, with 11 bases left in between. The CDR3 length is 13 residues. CDR3 in DNA: TGTGCCAGTAGTATCTCCAGAGGGGACGAGCAGTACTTC. It specifies CASSISRGDEQYF.

In DNA, the CDR3 is TGTGCCAGCGAACTAGCGGGAGTTGAGACCCAGTACTTC. It yields the protein CASELAGVETQYF. This rearrangement joins TRBV25-1 to TRBJ2-5; 11 positions agree with TRBD2. The CDR3 is 13 residues long. The J segment lost 5 bases and the V segment lost 8 bases, leaving 4 bases of the junction unmatched. Germline lookup yields CDR1 MGHDK and CDR2 SYGVNS.

V and J are TRBV5-1 and TRBJ2-3; 7 bases align to TRBD2. Germline V gene sequence: CDR1 SGHRS, CDR2 YFSETQ. The V and J ends lost 4 bases and 3 bases, in that order; junction bases with no gene match: 5. The CDR3 spans 14 residues. Here the CDR3 DNA reads TGCGCCAGCAGCGGGAGGGGACTTACAGATACGCAGTATTTT. Translated, it gives CASSGRGLTDTQYF.

The chain combines TRBV27 with TRBJ1-4, with D tentatively TRBD1 (6 bases). Germline CDR1 reads MNHEY; CDR2 reads SMNVEV (reference sequence). The CDR3 totals 15 residues. V lost 6 bases to trimming and J lost 5 bases, with 16 bases between them. The CDR3 nucleotides are TGTGCCAGCAGCCCCGGTGGACAGCCAAATGAAAAACTGTTTTTT. Residues: CASSPGGQPNEKLFF.

The V and J genes are TRBV29-1 and TRBJ2-7; 8 bases match TRBD1. V shed 4 bases and J 3 bases; nucleotides not matched to a gene: 5. Germline V gene data show CDR1 as SQVTM and CDR2 as ANQGSEA. This CDR3 region has 13 residues. CDR3 amino acids: CSVAQGGLYEQYF. The CDR3 bases are TGCAGCGTTGCACAGGGGGGTCTCTACGAGCAGTACTTC.

This chain links TRBV6-1 with TRBJ2-7; D might be TRBD2 (6 bases). Germline lookup yields CDR1 MNHNS and CDR2 SASEGT. There are 13 residues in the CDR3. V lost 10 bases, J lost 2 bases, and 15 bases lay in between. The CDR3 DNA follows: TGTGCCACCAAAATTAGCGGTGCCTACGAGCAGTACTTC. Translating it yields CATKISGAYEQYF.

The chain is built from TRBV5-1 and TRBJ2-5; 15 positions agree with TRBD2. The ends lost 3 bases at V and 0 bases at J; junction bases unmatched: 6. The V gene's germline CDR1 is SGHRS and CDR2 YFSETQ. The CDR3 spans 18 residues. The CDR3 nucleotides are TGCGCCAGCAGCTATGGGACTAGCGGGAGGACGTACCAAGAGACCCAGTACTTC. Its protein is CASSYGTSGRTYQETQYF.

V is TRBV5-1 and J is TRBJ2-3; no firm D call. V lost 0 bases and J lost 5, with 4 bases in between. This CDR3 spans 12 amino acids. Per germline, CDR1 SGHRS and CDR2 YFSETQ. The chain's CDR3 is CASSLDLDTQYF. In nucleotides, the CDR3 is TGCGCCAGCAGCTTGGATTTAGATACGCAGTATTTT.

This chain joins TRBV9 and TRBJ2-3; 9 positions agree with TRBD2. The germline V gene encodes CDR1 SGDLS and CDR2 YYNGEE. V was pared by 3 bases and J by 4 bases, with 6 bases of the junction left unmatched. The CDR3 totals 15 residues. CDR3 amino acids: CASSALAGIADTQYF. The DNA of the CDR3 is TGTGCCAGCAGCGCTCTAGCGGGAATTGCAGATACGCAGTATTTT.

The chain joins TRBV14 to TRBJ1-6; D unresolved. The CDR3 loop spans 14 amino acids. Trimming shortened V by 4 bases and J by 7 bases, and 11 bases separated the two germline ends. Germline V gene data show CDR1 as SGHDN and CDR2 as FVKESK. The CDR3 reads CASSRGSMNSPLHF. CDR3 DNA: TGTGCCAGCAGCCGAGGGTCCATGAATTCACCCCTCCACTTT.

The J gene is TRBJ1-2, the V gene TRBV6-6, with 9 bases lining up with TRBD1. There are 15 residues in the CDR3. CDR1 is MNHNY and CDR2 is SVGAGI in the germline V gene (reference sequence). V trimming: 5 bases; J trimming: 4 bases; junction bases outside the gene matches: 8. CDR3 in amino acids: CASSRHRGRSYGYTF. Here the CDR3 DNA reads TGTGCCAGCAGTCGTCACAGGGGGCGCAGCTATGGCTACACCTTC.

The chain couples TRBV7-9 to TRBJ2-1; 13 nucleotides match TRBD2. The V and J ends lost 6 bases and 7 bases, in that order; junction bases with no gene match: 12. The CDR3 loop spans 17 amino acids. Germline V CDR1 and CDR2: SEHNR, FQNEAQ (reference sequence). CDR3 sequence reads: CASRNPPGTSGINEQFF. The DNA of the CDR3 is TGTGCCAGCAGGAACCCCCCCGGGACTAGCGGGATAAATGAGCAGTTCTTC.

The CDR3 DNA sequence: TGCGCCAGCAGCTTGGCCTTTCGGGAGCAGTTCTTC. This codes for CASSLAFREQFF. V gene TRBV5-1 combines with J gene TRBJ2-1; D gene uncertain. This CDR3 is built from 12 residues. CDR1 is SGHRS, CDR2 YFSETQ, per germline. The ends were cut back, 0 bases at V and 10 bases at J, with 8 bases in the middle.

The CDR3 nucleotides are TGCGCCAGCAGCTTGAACCTCAGGGCGACGGGCACTGAAGCTTTCTTT. Protein product: CASSLNLRATGTEAFF. The chain recombines TRBV5-1 with TRBJ1-1, with TRBD1 as a possible D gene (5 bases). The CDR3 contains 16 residues. The ends were cut back, 1 base at V and 4 bases at J, with 17 bases in the middle. Looked up from germline, CDR1 is SGHRS and CDR2 is YFSETQ.

The chain is built from TRBV30 and TRBJ1-2; D uncertain. The V gene lost 0 bases and the J gene lost 8 bases, with 19 bases spanning the gap. This CDR3 is 15 amino acids long. Germline lookup yields CDR1 GTSNPN and CDR2 SVGIG (reference sequence). In DNA, the CDR3 is TGTGCCTGGAGTGTAACGCTGCAAATGATCTGGGGCTACACCTTC. Its translation: CAWSVTLQMIWGYTF. The variable domain in full, with the rest retrieved from reference TRBV30 and TRBJ1-2, is SQTIHQWPATLVQPVGSPLSLECTVEGTSNPNLYWYRQAAGRGLQLLFYSVGIGQISSEVPQNLSASRPQDRQFILSSKKLLLSDSGFYLCAWSVTLQMIWGYTFGSGTRLTVV.

This chain links TRBV18 with TRBJ2-5, with TRBD1 identical over 10 bases. There are 15 residues in the CDR3. In germline, CDR1 is KGHSH, CDR2 LQKENI. J lost 3 bases, V lost 5 bases, and 6 bases had no gene match. DNA of the CDR3: TGTGCCAGCTCAGACCGGACAGGGGGTAAAGAGACCCAGTACTTC. This gives the protein CASSDRTGGKETQYF.

The chain combines TRBV5-8 with TRBJ1-1; possibly TRBD1 for D (5 bases). V was cut by 0 bases and J by 2 bases, with 11 bases left in between. The CDR3 is 15 amino acids. Looked up from germline, CDR1 is SGHTS and CDR2 is YDEGEE. The CDR3, as DNA: TGTGCCAGCAGCTTGGAAGAAAGGGGTAACACTGAAGCTTTCTTT. Amino acids: CASSLEERGNTEAFF.

The rearrangement uses TRBV7-2 and TRBJ1-4; possibly TRBD1 for D (5 bases). The V end was cut by 3 bases, the J end by 8 bases, with 10 bases between. CDR1 is SGHTA and CDR2 is FQGNSA in the germline V gene. The CDR3 totals 13 residues. The CDR3 region has the DNA TGTGCCAGCAGCTTCAGGGTAAACGAAAAACTGTTTTTT. Its protein is CASSFRVNEKLFF.

The chain carries TRBV2 and TRBJ1-1; D possibly corresponds to TRBD1 (6 bases). Trimming stripped 6 bases from V and 2 bases from J, with 10 bases between. Germline CDR1 is SNHLY and CDR2 is FYNNEI. The length of the CDR3 is 13 residues. The CDR3 nucleotides read TGTGCCAGCAGACGGACAGAAAACACTGAAGCTTTCTTT. Protein product: CASRRTENTEAFF. The full variable domain, its missing parts supplied by reference TRBV2 and TRBJ1-1, is EPEVTQTPSHQVTQMGQEVILRCVPISNHLYFYWYRQILGQKVEFLVSFYNNEISEKSEIFDDQFSVERPDGSNFTLKIRSTKLEDSAMYFCASRRTENTEAFFGQGTRLTVV.